What follows is one T cell receptor (beta chain) and its context. The entry originates in a study of response to subunit inactivated influenza vaccine. TCRdb recomputed calls from the RT-PCR reads with MiXCR, one row per CDR3 protein. The table shows hundreds of thousands of distinct CDR3 sequences, with 12% occurring only once. J was trimmed by 13 bases and V by 6 bases; bases with no gene match: 10. Germline loops: CDR1 DFQATT, CDR2 SNEGSKA (reference sequence). This CDR3 spans 11 amino acids. The rearrangement links TRBV20-1 to TRBJ2-3, with 7 positions matching TRBD2. This specimen was PBMCs from blood, taken on the day of vaccination. This TCR was recovered from a man aged 45-65 years who received an inactivated influenza vaccine. CDR3 bases: TGCAGTGCCCCGTTGGTGGGGGGGAAGTATTTT. Protein product: CSAPLVGGKYF.